This TCR beta chain was recovered during a study of CD8 T cells in Susac syndrome. This CDR3 has 16 amino acids. V lost 0 bases and J lost 4, with 16 bases in between. Germline V gene lookup returns CDR1 SGHRS and CDR2 YFSETQ. Reverse transcription of about 0.45 to 1 ug RNA was carried out with random hexamers. TCRdb used MiXCR to reprocess the immunoSEQ multiplex PCR reads, holding one entry per CDR3 protein. The table has some 200,000 distinct CDR3 sequences, around nine tenths seen once. This rearrangement joins TRBV5-1 to TRBJ1-1; D unclear. The sequence came from a human donor with Susac syndrome. Sequences were obtained from CD4+ T cells from PBMCs. This chain's CDR3 is CASSLAGDFRATEAFF. CDR3 sequence (DNA): TGCGCCAGCAGCTTGGCGGGTGATTTCCGGGCCACTGAAGCTTTCTTT.